This T cell receptor (beta chain) was captured in a study of beta chain features in type 1 diabetes. The length of the CDR3 is 13 residues. Trimming cost V 2 bases and J 6 bases, with 8 bases left between them. Germline CDR1 reads MRHNA; CDR2 reads SNTAGT. Comments on this clone: Its antigen is not known.

Expressed TCRB transcripts were sequenced after all isolated RNA was converted to cDNA. Only in-frame clones appear in the TCRdb table, and some are missing; sequencing was by immunoSEQ multiplex PCR. The sample records approximately 170,000 clones, approximately 8% being singletons. General study findings and limits: Moderately but significantly shorter TCRB CDR3s were found in Type 1 diabetes patients in all four CD4+ subsets. Comparison showed that naive, central memory and Treg TCRB repertoires appeared more similar among patients than among healthy donors.

The V gene is TRBV6-4, the J gene TRBJ1-5; D remains unclear. The specimen was central memory CD4+ T cells from blood. This sequence originates from a man between 18 and 29 years old with type 1 diabetes. CDR3 nucleotide sequence: TGTGCCAGCAGTGACGTGGAGGGTCAGCCCCAGCATTTT. This encodes CASSDVEGQPQHF.